Below, one TCR beta chain is given with its context. Antigen: not known. V was clipped by 0 bases and J by 0 bases, with 5 bases between them. This CDR3 has 13 amino acids. Germline CDR1 and CDR2: DFQATT and SNEGSKA (reference sequence). The entry originates in a study of glioma-infiltrating T cells. Study outcomes and limitations: CDR3 overlap between tissue and blood was very small. Tissue-blood divergence was below expectation in non-neoplastic patients, above in gliomas.

Using RNA template, CDR3s of TCR alpha and beta were amplified with iRepertoire arm-PCR. For one-step reverse transcription and amplification, about 90-400 ng of tissue mRNA or PBMC total RNA was used. From the multiplex PCR reads, TCRdb called clonotypes with MiXCR, one entry per CDR3 protein. The sample lists about 200,000 distinct CDR3 sequences, over 30% occurring once. The TCR sequence derives from a human donor with low-grade glioma or glioblastoma, undergoing nonglioma brain surgery, or in good health (not recorded which). The sequencing input was glioma tissue, nonneoplastic brain tissue, or PBMCs (not recorded which). The chain carries TRBV20-1 and TRBJ1-1; D uncertain. CDR3 region: CSARERVNTEAFF. CDR3 sequence (DNA): TGCAGTGCTAGAGAAAGGGTGAACACTGAAGCTTTCTTT.